This TCR beta chain was sequenced for a study of blood T cell repertoires in COVID-19 (TCRdb year 2020). About the investigation overall: Collaborator samples came from the United States, Italy and Spain and covered acute and convalescent phases of COVID-19. The material from the prospective study consisted of cDNA or gDNA derived from T cells, B-cell-depleted T cells, or PBMCs. The dataset comprised deeply sampled blood TCRbeta repertoires from subjects exposed to, actively infected with, or recovered from COVID-19. The repertoires were released in a freely available public database intended as a resource for research on the immune response to SARS-CoV-2. The samples were drawn from two sources: the first 160 participants of the ongoing ImmuneRACE study, and 950 to 1,500 subjects contributed by 6 global collaborators. A de-identified subject ID, COVID-19 status, age in years and sex were almost always included in the sample metadata. Where available, HLA class I and class II types were obtained from metadata supplied by the sample provider rather than from assay-based typing.

Points the paper makes about the study in general: How much clinical and demographic metadata was included differed by source and by participant, and the metadata was provided uncurated.

Remarks on this clone: There is no known antigen for this receptor. No base qualities exist here, and no much larger clone lies one base off it.

Participants in the prospective study were enrolled through a virtual design, were aged 18 to 89 years, and lived in under 25 United States geographic areas. In the prospective study, participants were assigned to cohorts based on the clinical history participants reported in a screening survey and a study questionnaire. For ImmuneRACE Cohort 3, a participant was defined as recovered based on two consecutive negative NP/OP PCR tests, clearance by a healthcare professional, or resolution of symptoms. Each participant in the prospective study had whole blood, serum and a nasopharyngeal or oropharyngeal swab collected by mobile phlebotomists. Prospective study participants could optionally give additional blood draws and questionnaires over an approximately 2-month period. Blood samples from the prospective study were shipped frozen or at room temperature prior to DNA extraction. The immunoSEQ Assay, a bias-controlled multiplex PCR, was used to amplify TCRbeta CDR3 regions from genomic DNA. The paper's processing steps were these. Nucleated cell counts per sample were estimated from amplification of reference gene primers within the assay. Sequence reads were collapsed and filtered to measure the absolute abundance of every unique TCRbeta CDR3 rearrangement. For each sample, productive Simpson clonality was calculated by taking the square root of Simpson's diversity index across productive rearrangements. In its TCRdb copy, this immuneACCESS table keeps in-frame sequences only and misses some clones. Where compared with another copy, unresolved V genes explain less than half of these, and the others have no known cause. That table supplies the V and J calls and clone size; D and trimming were determined from the DNA. In all, the sample holds approximately 260,000 clones, and 65% to 85% of those were seen once. Around 3.7% of the sample is in the top ten clones.

Sequenced: PBMCs or T cells enriched from blood (not recorded which). The TCR originated in a middle-aged man who had recovered from COVID-19.

The base sequence is TGTGCCAGCACAGGGTTGTACGAGCAGTACTTC. This translates into CASTGLYEQYF. The rearrangement joined TRBV6-5 to TRBJ2-7; TRBD1 is possibly the D segment (5 matching bases). The CDR3 holds 11 amino acids from the cysteine to the phenylalanine. Only the CDR3 DNA stays, 33 bases, in frame from base 1. The germline V gene provides CDR1 MNHEY and CDR2 SVGAGI. Between the V and J ends, shortened by 7 bases and 4 bases respectively, the junction contains 8 bases.